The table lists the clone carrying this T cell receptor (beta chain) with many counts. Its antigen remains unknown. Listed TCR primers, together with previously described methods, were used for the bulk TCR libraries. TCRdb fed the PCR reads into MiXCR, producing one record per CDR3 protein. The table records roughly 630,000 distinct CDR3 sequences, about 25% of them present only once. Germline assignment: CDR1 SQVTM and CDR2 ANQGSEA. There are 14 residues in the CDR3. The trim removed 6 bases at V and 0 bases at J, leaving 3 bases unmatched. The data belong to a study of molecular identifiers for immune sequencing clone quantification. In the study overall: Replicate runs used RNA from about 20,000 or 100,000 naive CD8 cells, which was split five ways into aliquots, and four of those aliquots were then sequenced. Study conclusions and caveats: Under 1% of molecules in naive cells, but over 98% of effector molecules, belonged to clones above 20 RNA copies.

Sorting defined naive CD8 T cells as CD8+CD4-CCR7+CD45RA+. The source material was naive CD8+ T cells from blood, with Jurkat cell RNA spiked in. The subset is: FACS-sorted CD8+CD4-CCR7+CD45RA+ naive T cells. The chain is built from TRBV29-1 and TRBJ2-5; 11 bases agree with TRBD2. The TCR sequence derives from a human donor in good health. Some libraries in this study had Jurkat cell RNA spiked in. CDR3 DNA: TGCAGCGTCCGACTAGCGGGGTACCAAGAGACCCAGTACTTC. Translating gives CSVRLAGYQETQYF. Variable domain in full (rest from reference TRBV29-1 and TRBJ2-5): SAVISQKPSRDICQRGTSLTIQCQVDSQVTMMFWYRQQPGQSLTLIATANQGSEATYESGFVIDKFPISRPNLTFSTLTVSNMSPEDSSIYLCSVRLAGYQETQYFGPGTRLLVL.